This T cell receptor (beta chain) came from a study of T cell responses to AZD1222 COVID-19 vaccine. The assay was immunoSEQ multiplex PCR, and TCRdb's table has in-frame clones only and misses some. This table has approximately 99,000 clones, about 85% appearing once. This clone was counted only a few times. No antigen is known for it. CDR3 size: 15 residues. CDR1 is SNHLY, CDR2 FYNNEI, per germline. Germline trimming cut 1 base from V and 10 bases from J; bases unmatched to any gene: 6. Whole-study results and caveats: Elevations in Spike-specific TCR breadth and depth followed administration of two AZD1222 doses. Vaccine-associated CD4 TCRs ranged over spike, dominating at 160-218 and 743-854.

The gene calls are TRBV2 and TRBJ1-6; 8 nucleotides match TRBD1. The receptor was derived from an adult in good health. The source material was peripheral blood, sampled on day 0 of AZD1222 vaccination. CDR3 region: CASSEGAGGDSPLHF. Here the CDR3 DNA reads TGTGCCAGCAGTGAAGGCGCAGGGGGCGACTCACCCCTCCACTTT.